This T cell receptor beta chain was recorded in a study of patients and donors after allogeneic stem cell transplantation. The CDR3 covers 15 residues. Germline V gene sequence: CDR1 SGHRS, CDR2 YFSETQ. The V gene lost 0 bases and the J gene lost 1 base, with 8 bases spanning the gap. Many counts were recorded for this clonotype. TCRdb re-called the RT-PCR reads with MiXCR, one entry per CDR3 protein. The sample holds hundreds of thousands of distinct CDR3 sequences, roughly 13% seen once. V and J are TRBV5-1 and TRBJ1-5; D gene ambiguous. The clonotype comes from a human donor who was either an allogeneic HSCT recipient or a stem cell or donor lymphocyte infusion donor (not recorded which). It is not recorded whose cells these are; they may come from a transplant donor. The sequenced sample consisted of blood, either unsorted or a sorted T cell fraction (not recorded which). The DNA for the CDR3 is TGCGCCAGCAGCTTGGACAGAAAGAGCAATCAGCCCCAGCATTTT. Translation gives CASSLDRKSNQPQHF.